This TCR beta chain was profiled in a study of blood T cell repertoires in COVID-19. Grouping used clinical history reported by participants in a survey and questionnaire. Recovery meant two consecutive negative NP/OP PCR tests, professional clearance, or resolved symptoms. Original handling: Nucleated cell counts were estimated from reference gene primer amplification. Generated by immunoSEQ multiplex PCR, the TCRdb table keeps only in-frame clones and is missing some. The V and J calls and clone size are taken from that table; D and trimming were inferred from the DNA. The table includes approximately 470,000 clones, approximately 86% detected once. The CDR3 runs to 15 residues. The V gene end was trimmed by 5 bases and the J gene end by 3 bases; junction bases not matched to a gene: 9. In germline, CDR1 is SNHLY, CDR2 FYNNEI.

The TCR sequence derives from a woman under 30 who had recovered from COVID-19. The chain links TRBV2 to TRBJ2-7; TRBD1 matches at 8 bases. The sample comprised PBMCs or T cells enriched from blood (not recorded which). The CDR3, as DNA: TGTGCCAGCAGTAGCGACAGGGGTAGCCTCTACGAGCAGTACTTC. It specifies CASSSDRGSLYEQYF.